This T cell receptor (beta chain) emerged from a study of cytomegalovirus exposure and HLA in healthy donors. The CDR3 is made up of 18 amino acids. CDR1 and CDR2 from the germline V gene are SGHNT and YYREEE (reference sequence). Unmatched junction bases numbered 13, after V lost 0 bases and J lost 5 bases. The study ran its PCR with 60 Vbeta and 13 Jbeta primers. Here immunoSEQ multiplex PCR was the method, and the copy in TCRdb shows in-frame clones only, minus some. The data hold 90,000 to 120,000 clones, with approximately 72% observed a single time. Input material: PBMCs. This TCR derives from a male donor in good health and CMV-seropositive. The chain recombines TRBV5-4 with TRBJ2-2; TRBD2 agrees at 7 bases. The CDR3 bases are TGTGCCAGCAGCTTGGGGCTCACGGGAGGCAGAGAAACCGGGGAGCTGTTTTTT. Encoded protein: CASSLGLTGGRETGELFF.